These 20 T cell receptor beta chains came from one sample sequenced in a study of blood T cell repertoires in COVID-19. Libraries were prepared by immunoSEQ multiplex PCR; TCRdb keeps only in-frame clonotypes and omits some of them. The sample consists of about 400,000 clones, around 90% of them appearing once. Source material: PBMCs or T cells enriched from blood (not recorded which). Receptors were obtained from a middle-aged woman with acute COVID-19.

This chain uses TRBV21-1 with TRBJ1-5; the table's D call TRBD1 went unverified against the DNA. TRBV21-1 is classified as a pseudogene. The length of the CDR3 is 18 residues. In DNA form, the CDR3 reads TGTGCCAGCAGCAAAGTAATAGGACAAGCAACAAGCAATCAGCCCCAGCATTTT. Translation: CASSKVIGQATSNQPQHF.

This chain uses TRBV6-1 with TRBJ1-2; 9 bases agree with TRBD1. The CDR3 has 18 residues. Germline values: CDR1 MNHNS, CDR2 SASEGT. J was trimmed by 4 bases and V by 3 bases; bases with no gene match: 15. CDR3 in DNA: TGTGCCAGCAGTGACCTTGAGCTCCGGGACAGGGTATTCTATGGCTACACCTTC. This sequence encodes CASSDLELRDRVFYGYTF.

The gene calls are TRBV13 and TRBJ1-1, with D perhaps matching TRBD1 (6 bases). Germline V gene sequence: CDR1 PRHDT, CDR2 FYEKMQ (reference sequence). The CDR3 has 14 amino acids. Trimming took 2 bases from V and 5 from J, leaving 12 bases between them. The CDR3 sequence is CASSLMGAGTEAFF. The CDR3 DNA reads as TGTGCCAGCAGCTTAATGGGGGCAGGTACTGAAGCTTTCTTT.

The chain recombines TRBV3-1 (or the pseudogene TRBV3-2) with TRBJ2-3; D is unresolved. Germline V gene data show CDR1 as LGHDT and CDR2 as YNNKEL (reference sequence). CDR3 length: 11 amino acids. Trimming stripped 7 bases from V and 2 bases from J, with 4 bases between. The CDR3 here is CASTNTDTQYF. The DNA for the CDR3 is TGTGCCAGCACAAACACAGATACGCAGTATTTT.

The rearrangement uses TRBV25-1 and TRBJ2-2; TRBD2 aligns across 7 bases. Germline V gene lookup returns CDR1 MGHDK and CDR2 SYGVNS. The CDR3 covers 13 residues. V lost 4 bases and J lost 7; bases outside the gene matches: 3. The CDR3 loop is CASSVGGIGELFF. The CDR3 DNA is TGTGCCAGCAGTGTGGGGGGGATCGGGGAGCTGTTTTTT.

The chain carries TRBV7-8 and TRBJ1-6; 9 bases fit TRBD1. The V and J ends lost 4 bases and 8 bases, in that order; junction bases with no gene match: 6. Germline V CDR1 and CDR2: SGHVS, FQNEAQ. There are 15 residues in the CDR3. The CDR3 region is CASSSQGAGDSPLHF. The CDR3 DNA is TGTGCCAGCAGCTCACAGGGGGCTGGTGATTCACCCCTCCACTTT.

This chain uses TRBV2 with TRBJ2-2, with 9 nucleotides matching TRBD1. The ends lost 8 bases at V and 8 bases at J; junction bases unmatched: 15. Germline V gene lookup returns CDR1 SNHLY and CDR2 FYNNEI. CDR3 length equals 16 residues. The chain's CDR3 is CASGMPGQGPKGELFF. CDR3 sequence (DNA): TGTGCCAGCGGGATGCCGGGACAGGGTCCTAAAGGGGAGCTGTTTTTT.

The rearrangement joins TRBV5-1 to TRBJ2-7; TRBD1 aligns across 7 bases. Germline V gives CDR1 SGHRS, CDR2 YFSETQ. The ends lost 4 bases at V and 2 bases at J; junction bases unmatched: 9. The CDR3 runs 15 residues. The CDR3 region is CASSRTGRAPYEQYF. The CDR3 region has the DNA TGCGCCAGCAGCCGGACAGGCAGGGCCCCCTACGAGCAGTACTTC.

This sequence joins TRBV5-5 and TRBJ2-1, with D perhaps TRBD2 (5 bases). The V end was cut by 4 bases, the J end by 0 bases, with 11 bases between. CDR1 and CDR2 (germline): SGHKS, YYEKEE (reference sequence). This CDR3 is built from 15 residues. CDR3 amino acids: CASSRTASSYNEQFF. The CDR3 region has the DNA TGTGCCAGCAGCCGGACTGCTAGCTCCTACAATGAGCAGTTCTTC.

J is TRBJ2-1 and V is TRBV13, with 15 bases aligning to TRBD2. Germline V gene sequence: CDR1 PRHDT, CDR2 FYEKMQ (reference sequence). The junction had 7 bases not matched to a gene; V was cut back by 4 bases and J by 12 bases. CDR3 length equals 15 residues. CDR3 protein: CASSSGLAGGGGQFF. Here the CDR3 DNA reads TGTGCCAGCAGCTCGGGACTAGCGGGGGGCGGAGGGCAGTTCTTC.

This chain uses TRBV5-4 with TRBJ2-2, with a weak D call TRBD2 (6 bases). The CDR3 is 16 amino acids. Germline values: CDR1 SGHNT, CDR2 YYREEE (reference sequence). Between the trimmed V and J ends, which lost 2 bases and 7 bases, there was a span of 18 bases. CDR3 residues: CASSLSTGRPYGELFF. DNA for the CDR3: TGTGCCAGCAGCTTATCTACCGGGAGACCTTACGGGGAGCTGTTTTTT.

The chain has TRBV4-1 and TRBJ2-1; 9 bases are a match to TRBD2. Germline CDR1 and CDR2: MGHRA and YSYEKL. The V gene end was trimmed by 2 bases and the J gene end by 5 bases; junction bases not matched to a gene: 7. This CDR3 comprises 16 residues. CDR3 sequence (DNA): TGCGCCAGCAGCCAACCCTTAGCGGGGGCCGACAATGAGCAGTTCTTC. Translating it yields CASSQPLAGADNEQFF.

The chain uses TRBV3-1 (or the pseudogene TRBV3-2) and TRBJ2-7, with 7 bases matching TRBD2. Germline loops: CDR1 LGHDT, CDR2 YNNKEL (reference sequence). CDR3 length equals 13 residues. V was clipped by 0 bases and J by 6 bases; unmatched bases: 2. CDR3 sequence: CASSQDRGGEQYF. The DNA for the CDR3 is TGTGCCAGCAGCCAAGATCGCGGGGGCGAGCAGTACTTC.

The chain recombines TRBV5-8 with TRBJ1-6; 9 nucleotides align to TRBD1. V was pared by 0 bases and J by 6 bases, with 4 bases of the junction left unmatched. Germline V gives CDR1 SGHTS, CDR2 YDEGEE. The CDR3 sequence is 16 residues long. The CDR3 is CASSLDRGRINSPLHF. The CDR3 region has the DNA TGTGCCAGCAGCTTGGACAGGGGGCGAATTAATTCACCCCTCCACTTT.

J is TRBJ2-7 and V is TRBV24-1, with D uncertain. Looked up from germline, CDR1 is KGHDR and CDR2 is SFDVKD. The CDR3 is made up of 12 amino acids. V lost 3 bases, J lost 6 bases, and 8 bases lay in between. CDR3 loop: CATSDGLPEQYF. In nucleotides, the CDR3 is TGTGCCACCAGTGATGGGCTGCCCGAGCAGTACTTC.

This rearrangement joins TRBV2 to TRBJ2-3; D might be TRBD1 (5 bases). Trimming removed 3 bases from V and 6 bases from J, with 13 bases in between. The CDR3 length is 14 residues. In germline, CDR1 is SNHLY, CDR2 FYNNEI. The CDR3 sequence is CASSDEARADTQYF. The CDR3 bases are TGTGCCAGCAGTGATGAGGCCAGGGCGGATACGCAGTATTTT. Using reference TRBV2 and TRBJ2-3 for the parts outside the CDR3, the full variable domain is EPEVTQTPSHQVTQMGQEVILRCVPISNHLYFYWYRQILGQKVEFLVSFYNNEISEKSEIFDDQFSVERPDGSNFTLKIRSTKLEDSAMYFCASSDEARADTQYFGPGTRLTVL.

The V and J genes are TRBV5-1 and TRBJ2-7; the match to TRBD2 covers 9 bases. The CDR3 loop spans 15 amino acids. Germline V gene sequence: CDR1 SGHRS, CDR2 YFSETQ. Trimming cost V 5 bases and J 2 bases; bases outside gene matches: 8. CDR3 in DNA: TGCGCCAGCAGTCTGGCCGCTAGCGGGACCTACGAGCAGTACTTC. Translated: CASSLAASGTYEQYF.

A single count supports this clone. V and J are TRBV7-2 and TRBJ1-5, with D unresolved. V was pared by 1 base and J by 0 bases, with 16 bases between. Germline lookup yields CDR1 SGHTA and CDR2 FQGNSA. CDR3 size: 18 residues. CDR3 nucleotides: TGTGCCAGCAGCTTAGGCTTAATGGAGAAAAATAGCAATCAGCCCCAGCATTTT. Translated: CASSLGLMEKNSNQPQHF.

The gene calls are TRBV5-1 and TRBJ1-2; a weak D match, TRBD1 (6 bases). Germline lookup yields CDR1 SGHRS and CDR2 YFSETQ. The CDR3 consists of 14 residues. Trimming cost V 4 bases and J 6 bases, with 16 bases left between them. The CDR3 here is CASSHQGQVDGYTF. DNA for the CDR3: TGCGCCAGCAGCCATCAGGGGCAGGTGGATGGCTACACCTTC.

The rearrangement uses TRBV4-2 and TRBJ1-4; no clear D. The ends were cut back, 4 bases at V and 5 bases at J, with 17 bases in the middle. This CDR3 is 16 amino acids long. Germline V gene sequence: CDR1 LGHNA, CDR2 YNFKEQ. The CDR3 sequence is CASSPTGNLLNEKLFF. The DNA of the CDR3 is TGTGCCAGCAGCCCCACGGGAAATCTGTTGAATGAAAAACTGTTTTTT.